This TCR beta chain was found in a study of CXCR3-negative and CXCR3-positive naive CD8 T cells (dated by TCRdb to between 2018 and 2021). Regarding the complete study: In total, 120 million to 150 million TRB reads were obtained, which works out to roughly 1.5 +/- 0.3 million reads per library. Diversity and physicochemical repertoire analyses covered roughly eleven donors pooled from two independent experiments. TRBV-TRBJ cluster analysis included naive subsets from 5 donors and memory cells from 3 donors.

For each CD8+ T cell subset, flow sorting was done in triplicate, and roughly 320,000 cells per subset went directly into RLT lysis buffer. To keep memory contaminants out, a stringent definition of naive CD8+ T cells was applied: CD45RO-CCR7+CD27+CD95-. Using standard density gradient centrifugation, peripheral blood mononuclear cells were isolated from buffy coats. Naive CXCR3-negative and CXCR3-positive CD8+ T cells were flow-sorted on a FACSAria III. An RNeasy Mini Kit was used to extract total RNA from the sorted cells. On this clonotype itself: Its antigen remains undetermined.

From the cysteine through the phenylalanine, the CDR3 covers 15 amino acids. No DNA appears here. CDR1 is given as SQVTM and CDR2 as ANQGSEA, both from the germline V gene. The listed sequencing device is NextSeq 550. The Human TCR Profiling Kit (MiLaboratory) was used to prepare UMI-labeled 5' RACE TRB cDNA libraries. cDNA synthesis used the entire amount of extracted RNA, and PCR amplification then used the entire amount of cDNA produced. Libraries were prepared in parallel using an identical number of PCR cycles. The authors' pipeline ran thus. About 52,000 +/- 9,100 unique UMI-labeled TRB cDNA molecules per library were extracted with MIGEC and MiXCR, with at least two reads per UMI required. Each library averaged 40,000 +/- 10,000 functional in-frame TRB CDR3 nucleotide clonotypes without stop codons. After downsampling to 5000 UMI-labeled TRB molecules per sample, diversity metrics such as normalized Shannon-Wiener and Chao1 were calculated in VDJtools. Clonotype-size-weighted physicochemical properties of the central five CDR3 residues (interaction energy, strength, volume and Kidera factor 4) were computed in VDJtools. TCRdb reprocessed the reads into one record per CDR3 protein sequence, lacking DNA. The V and J calls and clone size are TCRdb's, not the authors'. The sample's own table lists 130,000 or so distinct CDR3 sequences. The ten top clones hold approximately 0.29% of the sample.

What the research found in general, with its limitations: Surface CD5, linked to self-reactivity in mice, was comparable between naive subsets; TCR interaction strength was therefore also inferred from TRB CDR3 physicochemical properties. TRB CDR3s from CXCR3-positive naive cells showed higher hydrophobicity (lower Kidera factor 4), lower energy, and higher strength and volume indices than CXCR3-negative naive cells. CXCR3 expression partially decreased after cryopreservation, so most assays used freshly isolated PBMCs. Naive CXCR3-negative and CXCR3-positive cells from the same donor showed similar TRBV-TRBJ usage, whereas memory cells showed distinct patterns. Repertoire diversity was comparably high in both naive subsets but much lower in memory CD8+ T cells.

Sequencing used naive CXCR3- CD8+ T cells from blood. Per the publication, the cell subset or site label means: CD45RO-CCR7+CD27+CD95- naive CD8+ T cells lacking CXCR3 (TNR3-). This receptor was taken from a human donor in good health. Some clones in this sample may be carry-over from other donors' samples. The chain couples TRBV29-1 to TRBJ1-2; lacking DNA, the TRBD1 call made by TCRdb goes unchecked. Here the CDR3 is given as CSVDVSGGGGYGYTF.